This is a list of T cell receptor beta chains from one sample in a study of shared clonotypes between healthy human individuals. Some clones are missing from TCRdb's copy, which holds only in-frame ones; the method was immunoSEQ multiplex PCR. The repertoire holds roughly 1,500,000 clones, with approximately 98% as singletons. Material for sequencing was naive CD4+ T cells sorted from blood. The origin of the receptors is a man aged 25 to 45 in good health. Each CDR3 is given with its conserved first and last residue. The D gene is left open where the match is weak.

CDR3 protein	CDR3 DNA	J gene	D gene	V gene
CSVQEGAYEKLFF	TGCAGCGTTCAAGAGGGGGCCTATGAAAAACTGTTTTTT	TRBJ1-4	TRBD1	TRBV29-1
CASSLDPTGVAKNIQYF	TGTGCCAGCAGCTTAGATCCTACAGGGGTGGCCAAAAACATTCAGTACTTC	TRBJ2-4	TRBD1	TRBV11-2
CASGDTDTGELFF	TGCGCCAGCGGAGATACGGACACCGGGGAGCTGTTTTTT	TRBJ2-2	NA	TRBV5-1
CASSPRAAREQFF	TGTGCCAGCTCACCCCGGGCCGCTCGGGAGCAGTTCTTC	TRBJ2-1	NA	TRBV18
CASSGLAGGNEQFF	TGTGCCAGCAGTGGACTAGCGGGAGGTAATGAGCAGTTCTTC	TRBJ2-1	TRBD2	TRBV5-4
CASSDRGLRAEAFF	TGTGCCAGCAGTGACAGGGGTCTTAGGGCTGAAGCTTTCTTT	TRBJ1-1	TRBD1	TRBV28
CASSPGNGGFLFF	TGCGCCAGCAGCCCGGGCAATGGCGGGTTCCTGTTTTTT	TRBJ1-4	NA	TRBV5-1
CASSSRTGSSRKLFF	TGTGCCAGCAGCTCGAGGACAGGATCGTCGCGGAAACTGTTTTTT	TRBJ1-4	TRBD1	TRBV5-8
CASMMVDQPQHF	TGTGCCAGCATGATGGTGGATCAGCCCCAGCATTTT	TRBJ1-5	NA	TRBV2
CASSPRGYYNEQFF	TGTGCCAGTAGTCCCAGGGGTTACTACAATGAGCAGTTCTTC	TRBJ2-1	NA	TRBV19
CASSVTRLAVGEQFF	TGTGCCAGCAGCGTTACCCGACTAGCGGTAGGTGAGCAGTTCTTC	TRBJ2-1	TRBD2	TRBV28